The next 25 T cell receptor beta chains were all read from a single sample in a study of siplizumab effects on memory and regulatory T cells. Measured with immunoSEQ multiplex PCR; TCRdb has only the in-frame clones, and not every one. The sample lists roughly 70,000 clones, roughly 93% occurring once. Input material: CD8+ T cells sorted from blood. These receptors were taken from a human donor in good health.

The sample holds one count of this clone. The V call is TRBV19, the J call TRBJ1-2, with a tentative D call TRBD1 (5 bases). With 11 bases removed from V and 2 bases from J, the gap between germline ends came to 12 bases. Per germline, CDR1 LNHDA and CDR2 SQIVND (reference sequence). The CDR3 has 12 residues. CDR3 residues: CAATGGNYGYTF. The CDR3 coding sequence is TGTGCCGCCACCGGGGGGAACTATGGCTACACCTTC.

J is TRBJ1-2 and V is TRBV28; 9 nucleotides line up with TRBD1. The germline V gene encodes CDR1 MDHEN and CDR2 SYDVKM. Trimming at V came to 6 bases and at J to 4 bases, leaving 6 bases not matched to a gene. CDR3 size: 14 residues. The DNA for the CDR3 is TGTGCCAGCAGCGGGACAGGGCCCTTCTATGGCTACACCTTC. Residues: CASSGTGPFYGYTF.

The genes are TRBV5-6 and TRBJ1-6; D remains unclear. Germline values: CDR1 SGHDT, CDR2 YYEEEE. V was pared by 4 bases and J by 0 bases, with 11 bases between. This CDR3 region has 16 residues. The CDR3 DNA reads as TGTGCCAGCAGCCCGGCAGCGAGCTCCTATAATTCACCCCTCCACTTT. It yields the protein CASSPAASSYNSPLHF. The complete variable domain, with remaining parts taken from reference TRBV5-6 and TRBJ1-6, reads DAGVTQSPTHLIKTRGQQVTLRCSPKSGHDTVSWYQQALGQGPQFIFQYYEEEERQRGNFPDRFSGHQFPNYSSELNVNALLLGDSALYLCASSPAASSYNSPLHFGNGTRLTVT.

The J gene is TRBJ2-3, the V gene TRBV7-2; perhaps TRBD2 as D (6 bases). There are 14 residues in the CDR3. Germline-derived CDR1 and CDR2 are SGHTA and FQGNSA. V was clipped by 1 base and J by 3 bases, with 8 bases between them. CDR3 bases: TGTGCCAGCAGCTTAGAACTAGCTACAGATACGCAGTATTTT. It encodes CASSLELATDTQYF.

This clone was seen only once. The V and J genes are TRBV2 and TRBJ2-7, with 8 bases identical to TRBD2. CDR3 length: 14 residues. Germline V gene data show CDR1 as SNHLY and CDR2 as FYNNEI. Trimming took 7 bases from V and 5 from J; bases not matched to a gene: 10. In DNA form, the CDR3 reads TGTGCCAGCAAGGAAACGGGGGGGCCCCACGAGCAGTACTTC. Its protein product is CASKETGGPHEQYF.

The chain joins TRBV11-3 to TRBJ2-1; D uncertain. Germline CDR1 reads SGHNT; CDR2 reads YENEEA. There are 14 residues in the CDR3. Trimming shortened V by 5 bases and J by 3 bases, and 11 bases separated the two germline ends. This chain's CDR3 is CASSPTGDYNEQFF. The CDR3 DNA reads TGTGCCAGCAGCCCGACTGGGGACTACAATGAGCAGTTCTTC.

The V and J genes are TRBV28 and TRBJ2-2; D gene ambiguous. This CDR3 is 12 amino acids long. V was trimmed by 3 bases and J by 6 bases, leaving 5 bases between them. Per germline, CDR1 MDHEN and CDR2 SYDVKM. CDR3 sequence: CASSFLAGELFF. The CDR3 DNA follows: TGTGCCAGCAGTTTCCTCGCCGGGGAGCTGTTTTTT.

This chain uses TRBV6-1 with TRBJ2-3; TRBD2 aligns across 7 bases. The CDR3 covers 14 residues. Looked up from germline, CDR1 is MNHNS and CDR2 is SASEGT. The junction had 13 bases not matched to a gene; V was cut back by 11 bases and J by 5 bases. This chain's CDR3 is CAAGVAWEGDTQYF. CDR3 nucleotide sequence: TGTGCCGCGGGCGTGGCCTGGGAGGGAGATACGCAGTATTTT.

The gene calls are TRBV7-6 and TRBJ2-1; 11 bases match TRBD1. Germline V gene sequence: CDR1 SGHVS, CDR2 FNYEAQ. There are 14 residues in the CDR3. V dropped 4 bases and J dropped 7; count of bases not matched to a gene: 3. The CDR3 DNA follows: TGTGCCAGCAGCTGGGGACAGGGGGGAAATGAGCAGTTCTTC. Translated, it gives CASSWGQGGNEQFF.

The gene calls are TRBV19 and TRBJ2-1; TRBD2 agrees at 7 bases. This CDR3 is 14 amino acids long. The V and J ends lost 3 bases and 4 bases, in that order; junction bases with no gene match: 3. Germline V lookup: CDR1 LNHDA, CDR2 SQIVND (reference sequence). The CDR3 DNA sequence: TGTGCCAGTAGTATGAGCGGGGAGTACAATGAGCAGTTCTTC. Protein: CASSMSGEYNEQFF.

The chain carries TRBV7-3 and TRBJ2-2, with a weak D call TRBD1 (5 bases). The CDR3 loop spans 13 amino acids. V gave up 2 bases and J gave up 6 bases, with 7 bases separating them. Germline loops: CDR1 SGHTA, CDR2 FQGTGA. CDR3 protein: CASSLGHAGELFF. Here the CDR3 DNA reads TGTGCCAGCAGCTTAGGACACGCCGGGGAGCTGTTTTTT.

This rearrangement joins TRBV19 to TRBJ2-3, with D perhaps matching TRBD1 or TRBD2 (5 bases each). Germline-derived CDR1 and CDR2 are LNHDA and SQIVND (reference sequence). The V end lost 6 bases, the J end lost 4 bases, and 17 bases lay between the germline ends. CDR3 size: 15 residues. This CDR3 is CASSGAAYRPDTQYF. The DNA for the CDR3 is TGTGCCAGTAGCGGGGCTGCTTATCGTCCAGATACGCAGTATTTT. The variable domain in full, completed from reference TRBV19 and TRBJ2-3, reads DGGITQSPKYLFRKEGQNVTLSCEQNLNHDAMYWYRQDPGQGLRLIYYSQIVNDFQKGDIAEGYSVSREKKESFPLTVTSAQKNPTAFYLCASSGAAYRPDTQYFGPGTRLTVL.

V and J are TRBV19 and TRBJ2-5; D uncertain. This CDR3 has 15 residues. Trimming stripped 0 bases from V and 2 bases from J, with 10 bases between. Germline CDR1 and CDR2: LNHDA and SQIVND (reference sequence). The CDR3 sequence is CASSIDFSGQETQYF. The CDR3 nucleotides are TGTGCCAGTAGTATAGATTTTTCAGGTCAAGAGACCCAGTACTTC. The entire variable domain, with the rest obtained from reference TRBV19 and TRBJ2-5, is as follows: DGGITQSPKYLFRKEGQNVTLSCEQNLNHDAMYWYRQDPGQGLRLIYYSQIVNDFQKGDIAEGYSVSREKKESFPLTVTSAQKNPTAFYLCASSIDFSGQETQYFGPGTRLLVL.

In this sample, this clone turned up once. The chain links TRBV5-1 to TRBJ1-5, with TRBD1 as a possible D gene (5 bases). Germline CDR1 reads SGHRS; CDR2 reads YFSETQ. V lost 0 bases to trimming and J lost 5 bases, with 12 bases between them. This CDR3 region has 15 residues. CDR3 sequence reads: CASSLGGTSDQPQHF. CDR3 DNA sequence: TGCGCCAGCAGCTTGGGAGGGACCTCCGATCAGCCCCAGCATTTT.

V usage is TRBV11-2 and J usage is TRBJ2-2; D unclear. CDR1 and CDR2 (germline): SGHAT, FQNNGV. Between the trimmed V and J ends, which lost 1 base and 3 bases, there was a span of 6 bases. The CDR3 length is 14 residues. The CDR3 DNA is TGTGCCAGCAGCTTAGTGGCGGACACCGGGGAGCTGTTTTTT. Translation gives CASSLVADTGELFF.

The chain recombines TRBV5-1 with TRBJ1-2; no definite D call. V was cut by 4 bases and J by 0 bases, with 4 bases left in between. CDR1 is SGHRS, CDR2 YFSETQ, per germline. CDR3 length equals 12 residues. CDR3 coding DNA: TGCGCCAGCAGCCCACCTAACTATGGCTACACCTTC. This codes for CASSPPNYGYTF.

V usage is TRBV19 and J usage is TRBJ1-3, with a weak D call TRBD1 (6 bases). Germline V gene sequence: CDR1 LNHDA, CDR2 SQIVND (reference sequence). Trimming shortened V by 1 base and J by 3 bases, and 13 bases separated the two germline ends. The CDR3 is 16 amino acids. CDR3 region: CASSIGQGIVGNTIYF. The CDR3 DNA sequence: TGTGCCAGTAGTATAGGGCAGGGGATTGTTGGAAACACCATATATTTT.

The V gene is TRBV5-4, the J gene TRBJ2-3, with D perhaps TRBD1 (5 bases). The ends were cut back, 6 bases at V and 3 bases at J, with 11 bases in the middle. CDR3 size: 13 residues. Per germline, CDR1 SGHNT and CDR2 YYREEE (reference sequence). CDR3 sequence: CASTFQGTDTQYF. The CDR3 DNA reads as TGTGCCAGCACCTTTCAGGGAACAGATACGCAGTATTTT.

V usage is TRBV28 and J usage is TRBJ1-5; no definite D call. This CDR3 contains 12 residues. V was shortened by 6 bases and J by 7 bases, with 10 bases between the two germline ends. Looked up from germline, CDR1 is MDHEN and CDR2 is SYDVKM. CDR3 residues: CASRPIGQPQHF. CDR3 sequence (DNA): TGTGCCAGCAGGCCAATAGGACAGCCCCAGCATTTT.

V and J are TRBV12-5 and TRBJ2-3; 7 positions match TRBD2. This CDR3 has 15 amino acids. CDR1 is LGHNT, CDR2 FRNRAP, per germline. V lost 2 bases to trimming and J lost 1 base; unmatched junction nucleotides: 3. The CDR3 loop is CASGLISGGTDTQYF. CDR3 DNA: TGTGCTAGTGGTTTGATCAGCGGGGGCACAGATACGCAGTATTTT.

This clone was recorded only once. The chain employs TRBV27 and TRBJ1-3, with 7 bases that match TRBD1. CDR1 MNHEY and CDR2 SMNVEV come from the germline V gene (reference sequence). V shed 0 bases and J 2 bases; nucleotides not matched to a gene: 1. The CDR3 contains 15 residues. Written as DNA, the CDR3 is TGTGCCAGCAGTTTATCCGACAGGGCTGGAAACACCATATATTTT. It encodes CASSLSDRAGNTIYF.

V and J are TRBV6-5 and TRBJ2-1; 11 bases map to TRBD2. This CDR3 region has 15 residues. Germline CDR1 reads MNHEY; CDR2 reads SVGAGI. V trimming: 4 bases; J trimming: 8 bases; junction bases outside the gene matches: 7. The DNA of the CDR3 is TGTGCCAGCAGTTTAGTAGCGGGGGGGCTGCATGAGCAGTTCTTC. It encodes CASSLVAGGLHEQFF.

This chain joins TRBV7-2 and TRBJ1-4; D is uncertain. Germline CDR1 reads SGHTA; CDR2 reads FQGNSA. The CDR3 sequence is 15 residues long. V dropped 5 bases and J dropped 5 bases, with 15 bases sitting between them. For the CDR3, the DNA is TGTGCCAGCAGCCCCGGGCGGGAAGAAAATGAAAAACTGTTTTTT. This sequence encodes CASSPGREENEKLFF. Using reference TRBV7-2 and TRBJ1-4 for the parts outside the CDR3, the full variable domain is GAGVSQSPSNKVTEKGKDVELRCDPISGHTALYWYRQSLGQGLEFLIYFQGNSAPDKSGLPSDRFSAERTGGSVSTLTIQRTQQEDSAVYLCASSPGREENEKLFFGSGTQLSVL.

The chain is built from TRBV27 and TRBJ2-7; D perhaps matches TRBD2 (5 bases). This CDR3 has 13 residues. Germline CDR1 reads MNHEY; CDR2 reads SMNVEV (reference sequence). V shed 0 bases and J shed 5 bases, with 8 bases lying between them. CDR3 DNA: TGTGCCAGCAGTTTATCCGGGGTCCACGAGCAGTACTTC. Amino acids: CASSLSGVHEQYF.

The V call is TRBV7-4, the J call TRBJ2-1; 8 bases align to TRBD2. CDR3 length: 14 residues. Germline CDR1 reads SGHVT; CDR2 reads SQSDAQ. Losses at the gene ends were 9 bases for V and 5 bases for J; bases not matched to a gene: 9. The CDR3 DNA reads as TGTGCCAGAACTATTAGCGGGGAGGACAATGAGCAGTTCTTC. Translation gives CARTISGEDNEQFF.